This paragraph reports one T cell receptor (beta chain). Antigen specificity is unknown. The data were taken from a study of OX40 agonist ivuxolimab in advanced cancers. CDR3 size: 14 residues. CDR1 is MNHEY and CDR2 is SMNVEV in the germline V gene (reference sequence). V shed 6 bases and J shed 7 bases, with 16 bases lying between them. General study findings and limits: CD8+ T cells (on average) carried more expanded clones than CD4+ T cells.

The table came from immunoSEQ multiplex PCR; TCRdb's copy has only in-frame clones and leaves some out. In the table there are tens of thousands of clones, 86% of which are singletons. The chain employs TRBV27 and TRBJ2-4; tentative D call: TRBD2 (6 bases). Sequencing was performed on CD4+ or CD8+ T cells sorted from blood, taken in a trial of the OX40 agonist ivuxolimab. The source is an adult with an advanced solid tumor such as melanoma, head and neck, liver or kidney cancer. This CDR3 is CASSQGSGGNIQYF. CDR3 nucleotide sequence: TGTGCCAGCAGCCAGGGCTCTGGGGGGAACATTCAGTACTTC.